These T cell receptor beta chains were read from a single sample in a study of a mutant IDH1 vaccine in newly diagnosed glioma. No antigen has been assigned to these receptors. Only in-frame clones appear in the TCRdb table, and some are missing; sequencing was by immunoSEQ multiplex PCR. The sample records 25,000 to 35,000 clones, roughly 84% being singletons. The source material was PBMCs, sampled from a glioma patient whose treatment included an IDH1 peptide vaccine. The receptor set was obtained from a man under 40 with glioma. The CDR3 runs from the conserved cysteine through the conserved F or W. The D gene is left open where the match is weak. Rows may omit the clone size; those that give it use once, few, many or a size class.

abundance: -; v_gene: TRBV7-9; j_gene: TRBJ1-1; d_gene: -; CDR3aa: CASSGGMNTEAFF; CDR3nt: TGTGCCAGCTCGGGCGGCATGAACACTGAAGCTTTCTTT
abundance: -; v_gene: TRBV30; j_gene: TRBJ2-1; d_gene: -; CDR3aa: CAWSLAGYSYNEQFF; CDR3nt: TGTGCCTGGAGTTTAGCTGGCTATTCCTACAATGAGCAGTTCTTC
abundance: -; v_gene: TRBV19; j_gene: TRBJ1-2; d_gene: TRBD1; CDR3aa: CASSKGADNLYGYTF; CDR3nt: TGTGCCAGTAGTAAGGGGGCCGACAATCTCTATGGCTACACCTTC
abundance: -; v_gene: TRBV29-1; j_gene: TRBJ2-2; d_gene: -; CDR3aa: CSVGRGNTGELFF; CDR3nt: TGCAGCGTTGGGAGAGGGAACACCGGGGAGCTGTTTTTT
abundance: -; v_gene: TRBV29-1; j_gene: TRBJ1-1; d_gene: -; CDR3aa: CSVGRGGEGQTEAFF; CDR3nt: TGCAGCGTTGGGCGGGGGGGCGAGGGGCAAACTGAAGCTTTCTTT
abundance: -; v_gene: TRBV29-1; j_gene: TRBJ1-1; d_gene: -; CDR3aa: CSVEVGRDAEAFF; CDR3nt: TGCAGCGTCGAAGTGGGTAGGGACGCTGAAGCTTTCTTT
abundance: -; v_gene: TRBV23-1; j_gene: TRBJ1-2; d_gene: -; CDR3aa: CASSPKDGGWSGYTF; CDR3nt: TGCGCCAGCAGTCCCAAGGACGGCGGATGGAGTGGCTACACCTTC
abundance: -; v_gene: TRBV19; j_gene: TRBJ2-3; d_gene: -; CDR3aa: CASGLGQGRADTQYF; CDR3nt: TGTGCCAGTGGGCTTGGGCAGGGTAGGGCAGATACGCAGTATTTT
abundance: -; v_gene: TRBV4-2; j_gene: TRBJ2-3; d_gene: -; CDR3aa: CASSQDTGSTDTQYF; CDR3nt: TGTGCCAGCAGCCAAGATACAGGGAGCACAGATACGCAGTATTTT
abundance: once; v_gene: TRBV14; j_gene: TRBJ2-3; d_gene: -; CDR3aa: CASSQGAGSRTDTQYF; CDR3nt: TGTGCCAGCAGCCAAGGCGCAGGGAGCCGCACAGATACGCAGTATTTT
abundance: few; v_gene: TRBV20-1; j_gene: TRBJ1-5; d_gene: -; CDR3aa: CSAKIQPQHF; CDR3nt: TGCAGTGCTAAAATTCAGCCCCAGCATTTT
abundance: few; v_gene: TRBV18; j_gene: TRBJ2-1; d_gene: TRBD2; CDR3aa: CASSPPSGLAGEDEQFF; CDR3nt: TGTGCCAGCTCACCACCGTCTGGCCTAGCGGGAGAAGATGAGCAGTTCTTC
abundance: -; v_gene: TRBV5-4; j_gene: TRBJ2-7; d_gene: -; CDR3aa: CASSLGQNYEQYF; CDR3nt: TGTGCCAGCAGCTTGGGTCAGAACTACGAGCAGTACTTC
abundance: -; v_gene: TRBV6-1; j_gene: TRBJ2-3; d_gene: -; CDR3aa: CASSLLQVDTQYF; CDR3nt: TGTGCCAGCAGTTTACTACAGGTAGATACGCAGTATTTT
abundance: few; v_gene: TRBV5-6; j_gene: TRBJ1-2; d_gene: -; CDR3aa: CASSLGPERASSYGYTF; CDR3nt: TGTGCCAGCAGCTTGGGCCCGGAGAGAGCGTCTAGTTATGGCTACACCTTC
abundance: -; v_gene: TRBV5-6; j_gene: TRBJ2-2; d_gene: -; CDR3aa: CASSLLMSSGELFF; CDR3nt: TGTGCCAGCAGCTTGTTGATGTCCAGCGGGGAGCTGTTTTTT
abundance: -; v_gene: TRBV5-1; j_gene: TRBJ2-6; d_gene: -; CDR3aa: CASSLERAIAGANVLTF; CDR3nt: TGCGCCAGCAGCTTGGAGAGGGCTATAGCTGGGGCCAACGTCCTGACTTTC
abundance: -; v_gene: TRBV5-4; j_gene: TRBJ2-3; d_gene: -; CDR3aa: CASSFQADTQYF; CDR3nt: TGTGCCAGCAGCTTCCAAGCAGATACGCAGTATTTT
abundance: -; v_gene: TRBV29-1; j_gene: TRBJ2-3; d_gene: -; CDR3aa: CSVVLLSTQYF; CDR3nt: TGCAGCGTTGTACTCCTAAGTACGCAGTATTTT
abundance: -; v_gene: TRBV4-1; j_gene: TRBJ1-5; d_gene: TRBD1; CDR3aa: CASSSPRTGGLGQPQHF; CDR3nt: TGCGCCAGCAGCTCACCTAGGACAGGGGGCTTGGGTCAGCCCCAGCATTTT
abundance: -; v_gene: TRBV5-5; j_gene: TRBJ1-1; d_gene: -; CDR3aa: CASSLAPAGFMNTEAFF; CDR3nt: TGTGCCAGCAGCTTGGCCCCGGCGGGGTTCATGAACACTGAAGCTTTCTTT
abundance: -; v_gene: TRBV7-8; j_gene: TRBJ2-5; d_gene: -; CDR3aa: CASNPLQETQYF; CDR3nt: TGTGCCAGCAACCCGCTCCAAGAGACCCAGTACTTC
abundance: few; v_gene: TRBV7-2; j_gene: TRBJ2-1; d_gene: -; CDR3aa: CASSLVTRDNEQFF; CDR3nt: TGTGCCAGCAGCTTGGTGACTAGGGACAATGAGCAGTTCTTC
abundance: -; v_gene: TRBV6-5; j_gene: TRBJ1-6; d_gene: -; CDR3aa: CASRRQINSPLHF; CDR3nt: TGTGCCAGCAGACGGCAGATCAATTCACCCCTCCACTTT
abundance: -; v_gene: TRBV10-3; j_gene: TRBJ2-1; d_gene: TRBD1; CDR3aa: CAISEMGGQGASEQFF; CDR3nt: TGTGCCATCAGTGAAATGGGAGGACAGGGGGCTAGTGAGCAGTTCTTC
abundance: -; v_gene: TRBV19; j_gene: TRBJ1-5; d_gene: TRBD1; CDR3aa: CASSDRAQPQHF; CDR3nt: TGTGCCTCGTCGGACAGGGCCCAGCCCCAGCATTTT
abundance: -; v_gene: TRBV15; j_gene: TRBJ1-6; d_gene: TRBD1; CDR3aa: CATSPDRVSSPLHF; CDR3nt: TGTGCCACCAGCCCAGACAGGGTTAGTTCACCCCTCCACTTT
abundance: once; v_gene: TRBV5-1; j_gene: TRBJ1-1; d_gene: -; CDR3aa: CASRESGDLSTFF; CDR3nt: TGCGCCAGCAGAGAGTCCGGGGACCTGTCAACTTTCTTT
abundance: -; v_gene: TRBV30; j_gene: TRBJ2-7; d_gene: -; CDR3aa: CAWSVPSGLPAQYF; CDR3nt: TGTGCCTGGAGTGTACCGTCCGGGCTCCCGGCGCAGTACTTC
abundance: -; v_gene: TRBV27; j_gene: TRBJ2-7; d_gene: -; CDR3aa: CASSFTLRVHEQYF; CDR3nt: TGTGCCAGCAGTTTCACTCTCCGGGTCCACGAGCAGTACTTC
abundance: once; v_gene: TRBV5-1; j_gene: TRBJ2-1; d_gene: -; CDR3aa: CASSLSAGDPRYNEQFF; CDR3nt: TGCGCCAGCAGCTTGTCGGCCGGAGACCCCCGCTACAATGAGCAGTTCTTC
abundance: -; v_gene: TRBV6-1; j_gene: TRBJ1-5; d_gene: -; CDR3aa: CASSQSSRNQPQHF; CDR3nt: TGTGCCAGCAGCCAAAGTTCCAGGAATCAGCCCCAGCATTTT
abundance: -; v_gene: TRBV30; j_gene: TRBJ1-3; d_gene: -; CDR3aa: CAWKEGVNTIYF; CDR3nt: TGTGCCTGGAAGGAGGGGGTAAACACCATATATTTT
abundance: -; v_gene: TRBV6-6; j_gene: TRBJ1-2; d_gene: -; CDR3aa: CASSYSGRKSYGYTF; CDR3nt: TGTGCCAGCAGTTACTCGGGAAGGAAGAGCTATGGCTACACCTTC
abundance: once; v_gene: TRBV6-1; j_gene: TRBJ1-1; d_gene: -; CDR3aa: CASSESPQGNTEAFF; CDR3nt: TGTGCCAGCAGTGAGTCTCCTCAGGGCAACACTGAAGCTTTCTTT
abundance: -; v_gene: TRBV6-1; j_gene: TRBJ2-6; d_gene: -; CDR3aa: CASSEGDRLGANVLTF; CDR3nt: TGTGCCAGCAGTGAAGGGGACCGATTGGGGGCCAACGTCCTGACTTTC
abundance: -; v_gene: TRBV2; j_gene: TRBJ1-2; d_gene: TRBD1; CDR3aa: CASSPGGWLGYTF; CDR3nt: TGTGCCAGCAGCCCAGGGGGATGGCTTGGCTACACCTTC
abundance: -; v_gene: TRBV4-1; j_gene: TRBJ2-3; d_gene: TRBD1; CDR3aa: CASSQDRTGGPDTQYF; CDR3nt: TGCGCCAGCAGCCAAGATAGGACAGGGGGCCCAGATACGCAGTATTTT
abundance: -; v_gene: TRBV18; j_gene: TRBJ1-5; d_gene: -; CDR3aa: CASSPPVRDRSSNQPQHF; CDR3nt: TGTGCCAGCTCACCACCGGTTAGGGACCGGAGTAGCAATCAGCCCCAGCATTTT
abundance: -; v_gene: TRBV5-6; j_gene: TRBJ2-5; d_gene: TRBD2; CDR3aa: CASSLLGAGVLQETQYF; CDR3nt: TGTGCCAGCAGCTTGCTGGGAGCGGGGGTCCTCCAAGAGACCCAGTACTTC
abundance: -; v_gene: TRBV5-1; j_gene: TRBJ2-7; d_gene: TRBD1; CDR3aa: CASSSISGQVNEQYF; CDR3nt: TGCGCCAGCAGCTCTATATCGGGACAGGTAAACGAGCAGTACTTC
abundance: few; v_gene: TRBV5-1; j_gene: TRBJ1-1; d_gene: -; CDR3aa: CASSWTGAVNTEAFF; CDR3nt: TGCGCCAGCAGCTGGACCGGGGCCGTGAACACTGAAGCTTTCTTT
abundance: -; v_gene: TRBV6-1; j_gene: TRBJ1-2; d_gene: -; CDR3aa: CASTPPQRGASAF; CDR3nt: TGTGCCAGCACTCCCCCACAGAGGGGCGCGAGCGCCTTC
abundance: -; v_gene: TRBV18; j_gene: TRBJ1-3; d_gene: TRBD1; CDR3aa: CASSPRQGAGNTIYF; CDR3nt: TGTGCCAGCTCACCCCGACAGGGGGCCGGAAACACCATATATTTT
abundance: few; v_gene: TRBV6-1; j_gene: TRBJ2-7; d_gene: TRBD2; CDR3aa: CASSDTGGGYEQYF; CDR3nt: TGTGCCAGCAGTGACACAGGCGGGGGCTACGAGCAGTACTTC
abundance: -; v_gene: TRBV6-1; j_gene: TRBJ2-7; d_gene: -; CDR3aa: CASSSEGDLSYEQYF; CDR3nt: TGTGCCAGCAGCTCAGAGGGGGACCTCTCCTACGAGCAGTACTTC
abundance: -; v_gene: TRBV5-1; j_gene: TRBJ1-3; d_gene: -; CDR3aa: CASSLAQVISGNTIYF; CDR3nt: TGCGCCAGCAGCTTGGCTCAGGTGATCTCTGGAAACACCATATATTTT
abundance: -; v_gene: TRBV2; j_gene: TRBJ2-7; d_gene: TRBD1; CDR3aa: CASSGQGWEQYF; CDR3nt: TGTGCCAGCAGTGGACAGGGTTGGGAGCAGTACTTC